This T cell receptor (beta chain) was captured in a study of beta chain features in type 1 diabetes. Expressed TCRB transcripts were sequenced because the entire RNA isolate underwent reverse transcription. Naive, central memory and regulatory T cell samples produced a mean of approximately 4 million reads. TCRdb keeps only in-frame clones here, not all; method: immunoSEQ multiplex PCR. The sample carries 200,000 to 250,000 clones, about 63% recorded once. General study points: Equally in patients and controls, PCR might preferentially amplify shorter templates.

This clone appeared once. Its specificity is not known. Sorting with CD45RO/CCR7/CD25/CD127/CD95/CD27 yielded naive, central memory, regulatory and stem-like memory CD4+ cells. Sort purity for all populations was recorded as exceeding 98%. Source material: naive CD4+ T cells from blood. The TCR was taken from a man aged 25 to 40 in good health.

The CDR3 sequence is CAWSGGLAGIPYEQYF. For the CDR3, the DNA is TGTGCCTGGTCCGGGGGACTAGCGGGGATCCCCTACGAGCAGTACTTC. The V gene is TRBV30, the J gene TRBJ2-7; 13 bases align to TRBD2. The ends lost 5 bases at V and 2 bases at J; junction bases unmatched: 9. This CDR3 has 16 amino acids. Germline values: CDR1 GTSNPN, CDR2 SVGIG (reference sequence).